Shown below are 2 T cell receptor beta chains from a single sample sequenced in a study of cytomegalovirus exposure and HLA in healthy donors. A multiplex PCR was run with 60 Vbeta primers and 13 Jbeta primers. Here immunoSEQ multiplex PCR was the method, and the copy in TCRdb shows in-frame clones only, minus some. The profile shows about 200,000 clones, about four fifths of them singletons. Sequencing was performed on PBMCs. The receptors derive from a male donor in good health and CMV-seropositive.

This clone was seen a handful of times. The chain employs TRBV9 and TRBJ2-7, with 13 bases that match TRBD2. This CDR3 spans 14 amino acids. V shed 4 bases and J 5 bases; nucleotides not matched to a gene: 3. Germline-derived CDR1 and CDR2 are SGDLS and YYNGEE. The CDR3 is CASSPTSGRDEQYF. For the CDR3, the DNA is TGTGCCAGCAGCCCTACTAGCGGGAGGGACGAGCAGTACTTC.

The chain links TRBV27 to TRBJ1-1, with D maybe TRBD1 (6 bases). CDR1 and CDR2 (germline): MNHEY, SMNVEV (reference sequence). V was trimmed by 6 bases and J by 4 bases, leaving 9 bases between them. The CDR3 totals 12 residues. DNA of the CDR3: TGTGCCAGCAGCCAGGGGCCCACTGAAGCTTTCTTT. It translates to CASSQGPTEAFF.